This record covers a single TCR beta chain. Profiled with immunoSEQ multiplex PCR; TCRdb holds only in-frame clones, not every one. Of tens of thousands of clones listed, about 96% are singletons. The V and J ends lost 1 base and 9 bases respectively, with 16 bases between them. The germline V gene has CDR1 MGHDK and CDR2 SYGVNS. This CDR3 has 16 residues. The sample is drawn from a study of cytomegalovirus exposure and HLA in healthy donors. The sequencing input was PBMCs. The genes are TRBV25-1 and TRBJ1-6; D might be TRBD1 (6 bases). The receptor was derived from a young man in good health and CMV-seronegative. CDR3 nucleotide sequence: TGTGCCAGCAGTGAATGGAGCGGGGGGGCCGGTTCACCCCTCCACTTT. Protein product: CASSEWSGGAGSPLHF.